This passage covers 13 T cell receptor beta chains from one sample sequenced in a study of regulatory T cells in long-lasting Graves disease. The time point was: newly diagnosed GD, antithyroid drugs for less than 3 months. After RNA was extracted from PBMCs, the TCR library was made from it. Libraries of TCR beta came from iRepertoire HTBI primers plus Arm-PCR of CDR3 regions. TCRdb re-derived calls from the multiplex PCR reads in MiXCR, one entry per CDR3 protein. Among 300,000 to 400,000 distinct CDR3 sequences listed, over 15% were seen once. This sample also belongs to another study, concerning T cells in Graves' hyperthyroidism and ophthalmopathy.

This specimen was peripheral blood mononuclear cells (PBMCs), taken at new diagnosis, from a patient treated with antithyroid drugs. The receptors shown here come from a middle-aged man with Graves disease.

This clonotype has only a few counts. CDR3 nucleotide sequence: TGTGCCAGCAGGATTCCCCGGGGGTGGCCCCAGCATTTT. Its protein is CASRIPRGWPQHF. The chain recombines TRBV28 with TRBJ1-5, with a tentative D call TRBD1 (5 bases). V lost 6 bases to trimming and J lost 9 bases, with 15 bases between them. The CDR3 sequence is 13 residues long. In germline, CDR1 is MDHEN, CDR2 SYDVKM.

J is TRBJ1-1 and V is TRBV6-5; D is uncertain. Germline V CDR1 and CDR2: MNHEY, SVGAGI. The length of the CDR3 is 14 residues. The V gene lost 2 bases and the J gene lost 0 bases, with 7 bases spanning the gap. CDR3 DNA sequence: TGTGCCAGCAGTTACGACCGGCTGAACACTGAAGCTTTCTTT. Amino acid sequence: CASSYDRLNTEAFF.

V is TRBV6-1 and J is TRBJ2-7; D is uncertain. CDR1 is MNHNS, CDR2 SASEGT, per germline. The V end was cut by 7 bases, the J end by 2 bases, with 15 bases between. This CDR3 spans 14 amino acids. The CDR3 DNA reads TGTGCCAGCATGATTGCGTCGGCTACCTACGAGCAGTACTTC. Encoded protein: CASMIASATYEQYF.

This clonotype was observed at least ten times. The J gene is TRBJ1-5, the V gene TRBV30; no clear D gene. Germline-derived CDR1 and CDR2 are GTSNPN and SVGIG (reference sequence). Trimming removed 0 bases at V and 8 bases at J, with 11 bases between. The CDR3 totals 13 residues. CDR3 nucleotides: TGTGCCTGGAGTGTACAGTATCGAGAGCCCCAGCATTTT. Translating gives CAWSVQYREPQHF.

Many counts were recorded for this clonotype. The CDR3 region has the DNA TGTGCCAGCAGTGCCCCGGGGCCGGCCCAGTACTTC. Protein sequence: CASSAPGPAQYF. This chain connects TRBV25-1 to TRBJ2-5, with D perhaps assigned TRBD1 or TRBD2 (5 bases each). Germline V gives CDR1 MGHDK, CDR2 SYGVNS. The ends were cut back, 4 bases at V and 9 bases at J, with 12 bases in the middle. This CDR3 region has 12 residues.

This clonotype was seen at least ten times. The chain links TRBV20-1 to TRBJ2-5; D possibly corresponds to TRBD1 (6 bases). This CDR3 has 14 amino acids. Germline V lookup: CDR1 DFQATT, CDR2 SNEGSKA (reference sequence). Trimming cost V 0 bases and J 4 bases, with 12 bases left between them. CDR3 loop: CSARDRRGGETQYF. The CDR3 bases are TGCAGTGCTAGAGATAGGCGAGGGGGAGAGACCCAGTACTTC.

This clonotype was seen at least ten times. CDR3 region: CATRTGTSGGEETQYF. The CDR3 nucleotides read TGTGCCACCAGGACCGGGACTAGCGGGGGGGAAGAGACCCAGTACTTC. J is TRBJ2-5 and V is TRBV15; TRBD2 matches at 16 bases. The junction had 4 bases not matched to a gene; V was cut back by 6 bases and J by 3 bases. There are 16 residues in the CDR3. Germline values: CDR1 LNHNV, CDR2 YYDKDF (reference sequence).

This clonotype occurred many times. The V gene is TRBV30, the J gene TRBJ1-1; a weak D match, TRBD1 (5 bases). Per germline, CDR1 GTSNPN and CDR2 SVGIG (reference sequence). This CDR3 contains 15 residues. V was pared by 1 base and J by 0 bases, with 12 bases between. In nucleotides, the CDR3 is TGTGCCTGGAGTGGGCAGGGCGGTGTGAACACTGAAGCTTTCTTT. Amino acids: CAWSGQGGVNTEAFF.

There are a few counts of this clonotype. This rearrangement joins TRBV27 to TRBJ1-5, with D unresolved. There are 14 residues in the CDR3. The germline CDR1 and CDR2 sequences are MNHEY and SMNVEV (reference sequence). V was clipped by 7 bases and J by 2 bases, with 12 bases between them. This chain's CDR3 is CASKSPGRNQPQHF. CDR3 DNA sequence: TGTGCCAGCAAAAGCCCTGGACGCAATCAGCCCCAGCATTTT.

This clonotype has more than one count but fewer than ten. The CDR3 DNA reads TGCAGTGTCACGTTAGCGGGTTACCAAGAGACCCAGTACTTC. This gives the protein CSVTLAGYQETQYF. The chain has TRBV20-1 and TRBJ2-5; 7 bases align to TRBD2. CDR3 size: 14 residues. Trimming took 7 bases from V and 0 from J; bases not matched to a gene: 8. Germline loops: CDR1 DFQATT, CDR2 SNEGSKA (reference sequence).

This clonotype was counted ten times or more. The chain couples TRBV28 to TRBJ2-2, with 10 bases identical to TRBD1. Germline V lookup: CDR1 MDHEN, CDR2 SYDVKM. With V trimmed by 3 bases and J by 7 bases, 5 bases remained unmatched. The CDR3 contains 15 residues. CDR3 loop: CASSFLGQGYGELFF. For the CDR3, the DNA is TGTGCCAGCAGTTTCTTGGGACAGGGGTACGGGGAGCTGTTTTTT.

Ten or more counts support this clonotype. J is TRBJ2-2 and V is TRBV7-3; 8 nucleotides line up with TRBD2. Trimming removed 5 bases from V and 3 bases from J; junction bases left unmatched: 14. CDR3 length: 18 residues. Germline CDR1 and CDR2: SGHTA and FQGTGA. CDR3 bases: TGTGCCAGCAGCCCCACCCCAGTGCGGGGGGTCGACACCGGGGAGCTGTTTTTT. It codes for CASSPTPVRGVDTGELFF. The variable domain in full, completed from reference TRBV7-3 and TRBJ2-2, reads GAGVSQTPSNKVTEKGKYVELRCDPISGHTALYWYRQSLGQGPEFLIYFQGTGAADDSGLPNDRFFAVRPEGSVSTLKIQRTERGDSAVYLCASSPTPVRGVDTGELFFGEGSRLTVL.

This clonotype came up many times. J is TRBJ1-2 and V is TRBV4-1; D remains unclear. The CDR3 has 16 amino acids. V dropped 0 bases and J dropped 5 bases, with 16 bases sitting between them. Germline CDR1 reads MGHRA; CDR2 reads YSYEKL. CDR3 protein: CASSQDPPSRLYGYTF. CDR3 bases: TGCGCCAGCAGCCAAGATCCCCCGTCTCGATTGTATGGCTACACCTTC.